This entry describes one TCR beta chain. This entry belongs to a study of blood T cell repertoires in COVID-19. Overall study context: COVID-19 samples from acute and convalescent phases originated in the United States, Italy and Spain. From T cells, B-cell-depleted T cells, or PBMCs came the material, which was cDNA or gDNA.

Profiled with immunoSEQ multiplex PCR; TCRdb holds only in-frame clones, not every one. The repertoire consists of about 180,000 clones, with about 82% occurring once and the leading ten covering 6.5%. Germline lookup yields CDR1 SNHLY and CDR2 FYNNEI. The CDR3 sequence is 15 residues long. With 6 bases clipped from V and 2 bases from J, the junction kept 7 bases outside the gene matches. The sequencing input was peripheral blood. The chain has TRBV2 and TRBJ1-2, with TRBD1 identical over 9 bases. The sequence came from a man between 65 and 79 years old with active or convalescent COVID-19. The CDR3 coding sequence is TGTGCCAGCAGATTTGGACAGGGGCCGAACTATGGCTACACCTTC. This sequence encodes CASRFGQGPNYGYTF.